The 9 T cell receptor beta chains below were found in one sample sequenced in a study of shared clonotypes between healthy human individuals (dated by TCRdb to the early 2020s). Receptors were amplified or captured by the immunoSEQ multiplex PCR assay. Here the immuneACCESS table is served through TCRdb, limited to in-frame sequences with V and J called. Missing clones are a known gap in these copies; in checked studies unresolved V genes cover under half, and the rest lacks a known reason. This sample has 2.3 million or so clones in its table, and roughly 93% of those were observed once. The ten largest clones represent around 0.4% of the sample. Material: naive CD4+ T cells from PBMCs. The label giving this sample's cell subset or site can be read as: CD45RA+ positively selected. These receptors came from a man between 18 and 35 years old in good health. Some clones in this sample may be carry-over from other donors' samples.

CDR3 in amino acids: CASSEGQGARYEQYF. The CDR3 DNA is TGTGCCAGCAGTGAAGGGCAGGGGGCTCGTTACGAGCAGTACTTC. This chain links TRBV6-1 with TRBJ2-7; 8 bases map to TRBD1. J lost 4 bases, V lost 1 base, and 6 bases had no gene match. The CDR3 is 15 amino acids. Germline V gene data show CDR1 as MNHNS and CDR2 as SASEGT.

The rearrangement links TRBV10-3 to TRBJ1-2; D perhaps matches TRBD1 (6 bases). This CDR3 comprises 14 residues. V gave up 4 bases and J gave up 7 bases, with 16 bases separating them. Germline assignment: CDR1 ENHRY and CDR2 SYGVKD. The CDR3 nucleotides are TGTGCCATCAGTGGCGCCGGGACATACTTTGGCTACACCTTC. This codes for CAISGAGTYFGYTF.

The chain has TRBV11-2 and TRBJ1-4, with D possibly matching TRBD1 (6 bases). Looked up from germline, CDR1 is SGHAT and CDR2 is FQNNGV. V lost 5 bases to trimming and J lost 1 base, with 11 bases between them. There are 15 residues in the CDR3. In nucleotides, the CDR3 is TGTGCCAGCAGCGTTTGGGGACAAACTAATGAAAAACTGTTTTTT. Translated: CASSVWGQTNEKLFF.

The chain has TRBV7-7 and TRBJ2-1; D unclear. The CDR3 totals 14 residues. Germline V gives CDR1 SSHAT, CDR2 FNYEAQ (reference sequence). V was pared by 2 bases and J by 2 bases, with 7 bases between. For the CDR3, the DNA is TGTGCCAGCAGCTTAACGAGGACCTACAATGAGCAGTTCTTC. Its translation is CASSLTRTYNEQFF.

The V and J genes are TRBV7-9 and TRBJ2-5; D not certain. Judging by the DNA end, TRBJ2-7 fits better; the J call may be wrong. There are 12 residues in the CDR3. In germline, CDR1 is SEHNR, CDR2 FQNEAQ (reference sequence). CDR3 DNA sequence: TGTGCCAGCAGCGACCACCCTTACGAGCAGTACTTC. Protein product: CASSDHPYEQYF.

The chain uses TRBV19 and TRBJ1-3; D may be TRBD1 (6 bases). In germline, CDR1 is LNHDA, CDR2 SQIVND (reference sequence). The CDR3 consists of 13 residues. The V and J ends lost 11 bases and 0 bases respectively, with 11 bases between them. The CDR3 region is CAVDSPSGNTIYF. As DNA, the CDR3 is TGTGCCGTGGACAGTCCCTCTGGAAACACCATATATTTT.

Worth noting for this clone: The sample contains more than one DNA sequence encoding this CDR3. The rearrangement links TRBV7-2 to TRBJ2-3; D uncertain. Germline CDR1 reads SGHTA; CDR2 reads FQGNSA. This CDR3 region has 12 residues. V was cut by 5 bases and J by 6 bases, with 9 bases left in between. The CDR3 loop reads CASSPPTDTQYF. For the CDR3, the DNA is TGTGCCAGCAGCCCCCCTACGGATACGCAGTATTTT.

This chain links TRBV14 with TRBJ2-5, with 9 bases fitting TRBD1. Germline loops: CDR1 SGHDN, CDR2 FVKESK. This CDR3 region has 16 residues. J lost 3 bases, V lost 2 bases, and 7 bases had no gene match. The CDR3 loop reads CASSQLGQGWKETQYF. The CDR3 DNA reads TGTGCCAGCAGCCAATTAGGACAGGGGTGGAAAGAGACCCAGTACTTC.

The chain combines TRBV18 with TRBJ1-3; 8 bases align to TRBD1. The CDR3 extends over 17 amino acids. Germline CDR1 and CDR2: KGHSH and LQKENI. With V trimmed by 4 bases and J by 4 bases, 12 bases remained unmatched. For the CDR3, the DNA is TGTGCCAGCTCACTCCTAGAGACAGGGGATTCCGGAAACACCATATATTTT. Translated: CASSLLETGDSGNTIYF.